The 16 T cell receptor beta chains listed next were all sequenced from one sample in a study of cytomegalovirus exposure and HLA in healthy donors. Primers: 60 Vbeta forward and 13 Jbeta reverse. The data were produced by immunoSEQ multiplex PCR, yet TCRdb's version contains in-frame clones alone and is incomplete. The data hold about 160,000 clones, with around four fifths observed a single time. Source material: PBMCs. All receptors come from a man aged 45-65 years in good health and CMV-seropositive.

This chain joins TRBV9 and TRBJ1-1, with TRBD1 matching 9 bases. V lost 4 bases to trimming and J lost 3 bases; unmatched junction nucleotides: 4. Per the germline V gene, CDR1 is SGDLS and CDR2 is YYNGEE. The CDR3 is 14 residues long. The CDR3 loop reads CASSSRDRDTEAFF. In DNA, the CDR3 is TGTGCCAGCAGCTCCCGGGACAGGGACACTGAAGCTTTCTTT.

This clone was observed a single time. The rearrangement links TRBV6-6 to TRBJ2-2, with 11 bases that match TRBD2. J lost 4 bases, V lost 5 bases, and 3 bases had no gene match. Germline V lookup: CDR1 MNHNY, CDR2 SVGAGI (reference sequence). The CDR3 extends over 15 amino acids. The CDR3 DNA reads as TGTGCCAGCAGTCCCGGGACTAGCGGCACCGGGGAGCTGTTTTTT. It translates to CASSPGTSGTGELFF.

J is TRBJ1-3 and V is TRBV30; the D is unclear. Germline CDR1 is GTSNPN and CDR2 is SVGIG (reference sequence). V lost 0 bases, J lost 4 bases, and 7 bases lay in between. The CDR3 is 13 residues long. In nucleotides, the CDR3 is TGTGCCTGGAGTGTCCTTTCCGGAAACACCATATATTTT. As protein: CAWSVLSGNTIYF. The full variable domain, with the rest looked up from reference TRBV30 and TRBJ1-3, is SQTIHQWPATLVQPVGSPLSLECTVEGTSNPNLYWYRQAAGRGLQLLFYSVGIGQISSEVPQNLSASRPQDRQFILSSKKLLLSDSGFYLCAWSVLSGNTIYFGEGSWLTVV.

The rearrangement links TRBV6-6 to TRBJ2-7; 12 nucleotides agree with TRBD1. V lost 7 bases and J lost 4; bases outside the gene matches: 5. Looked up from germline, CDR1 is MNHNY and CDR2 is SVGAGI (reference sequence). The CDR3 totals 14 residues. CDR3 DNA sequence: TGTGCCAGCATTATGGGACAGGGGGCTTACGAGCAGTACTTC. As protein: CASIMGQGAYEQYF.

The chain combines TRBV7-2 with TRBJ1-2; D is possibly TRBD1 (5 bases). Per germline, CDR1 SGHTA and CDR2 FQGNSA. The V and J ends lost 2 bases and 1 base respectively, with 11 bases between them. The CDR3 runs to 15 residues. The CDR3 nucleotides read TGTGCCAGCAGCTTAAGCGACAGAGTTAACTATGGCTACACCTTC. It codes for CASSLSDRVNYGYTF.

The chain couples TRBV7-2 to TRBJ2-3; TRBD1 might be the D (5 bases). The CDR3 is 15 residues long. Trimming removed 1 base from V and 2 bases from J, with 10 bases in between. CDR1 SGHTA and CDR2 FQGNSA come from the germline V gene. The CDR3 loop is CASSLEDRPTDTQYF. CDR3 in DNA: TGTGCCAGCAGCTTAGAAGACAGACCCACAGATACGCAGTATTTT.

The V call is TRBV11-2, the J call TRBJ2-1; perhaps TRBD2 as D (7 bases). The CDR3 is 17 residues long. The ends were cut back, 1 base at V and 8 bases at J, with 21 bases in the middle. CDR1 and CDR2 from the germline V gene are SGHAT and FQNNGV. CDR3 amino acids: CASSLGGGGTVVYEQFF. DNA of the CDR3: TGTGCCAGCAGCTTAGGGGGAGGGGGAACGGTCGTCTATGAGCAGTTCTTC. The complete variable domain, with remaining parts taken from reference TRBV11-2 and TRBJ2-1, reads EAGVAQSPRYKIIEKRQSVAFWCNPISGHATLYWYQQILGQGPKLLIQFQNNGVVDDSQLPKDRFSAERLKGVDSTLKIQPAKLEDSAVYLCASSLGGGGTVVYEQFFGPGTRLTVL.

The rearrangement uses TRBV7-2 and TRBJ2-7; D not resolved. In germline, CDR1 is SGHTA, CDR2 FQGNSA. The ends were cut back, 5 bases at V and 0 bases at J, with 14 bases in the middle. CDR3 length: 15 amino acids. The CDR3 is CASSTAGGFSYEQYF. The CDR3 DNA follows: TGTGCCAGCAGCACTGCTGGCGGATTCTCCTACGAGCAGTACTTC. Looking up the rest from reference TRBV7-2 and TRBJ2-7 gives the full variable domain: GAGVSQSPSNKVTEKGKDVELRCDPISGHTALYWYRQSLGQGLEFLIYFQGNSAPDKSGLPSDRFSAERTGGSVSTLTIQRTQQEDSAVYLCASSTAGGFSYEQYFGPGTRLTVT.

This chain uses TRBV28 with TRBJ1-5; 11 nucleotides agree with TRBD1. V lost 5 bases, J lost 6 bases, and 9 bases stayed unmatched. The CDR3 extends over 16 amino acids. Looked up from germline, CDR1 is MDHEN and CDR2 is SYDVKM. CDR3 DNA: TGTGCCAGCAGTCCCTCCGGACAGGGGGCAAGTCAGCCCCAGCATTTT. The encoded protein is CASSPSGQGASQPQHF.

The chain couples TRBV4-3 to TRBJ2-3; weak D call: TRBD1 (6 bases). CDR3 length: 16 residues. The V gene lost 4 bases and the J gene lost 5 bases, with 19 bases spanning the gap. Germline V gene data show CDR1 as LGHNA and CDR2 as YSLEER. The CDR3: CASSPYLQGPGDTQYF. CDR3 nucleotide sequence: TGCGCCAGCAGCCCTTACCTACAGGGTCCTGGAGATACGCAGTATTTT.

The J gene is TRBJ1-1, the V gene TRBV4-2, with D possibly matching TRBD1 (5 bases). With 0 bases removed from V and 5 bases from J, the gap between germline ends came to 13 bases. CDR3 length equals 15 residues. Germline CDR1 LGHNA, CDR2 YNFKEQ. CDR3 protein: CASSQDKGKRTEAFF. In nucleotides, the CDR3 is TGTGCCAGCAGCCAAGATAAGGGGAAGAGGACTGAAGCTTTCTTT.

This chain joins TRBV5-1 and TRBJ2-5; weak D call: TRBD1 (5 bases). The V end was cut by 2 bases, the J end by 1 base, with 9 bases between. The germline CDR1 and CDR2 sequences are SGHRS and YFSETQ. This CDR3 comprises 14 residues. CDR3 residues: CASSLDRSQETQYF. The CDR3 bases are TGCGCCAGCAGCTTAGACAGATCCCAAGAGACCCAGTACTTC.

V usage is TRBV10-3 and J usage is TRBJ1-4; D gene uncertain. CDR3 length: 15 residues. The ends were cut back, 6 bases at V and 8 bases at J, with 19 bases in the middle. The germline gives CDR1 ENHRY, CDR2 SYGVKD. The CDR3 coding sequence is TGTGCCATCAGGAGTTCTTCGGGTGAAAGAGAAAAACTGTTTTTT. It encodes CAIRSSSGEREKLFF.

The chain uses TRBV7-2 and TRBJ2-7; D may be TRBD1 (5 bases). There are 14 residues in the CDR3. Trimming removed 7 bases from V and 2 bases from J, with 15 bases in between. Germline CDR1 and CDR2: SGHTA and FQGNSA. CDR3 loop: CASTLIGATYEQYF. Here the CDR3 DNA reads TGTGCCAGCACCCTGATAGGGGCAACCTACGAGCAGTACTTC. The whole variable domain, filled in from reference TRBV7-2 and TRBJ2-7, reads GAGVSQSPSNKVTEKGKDVELRCDPISGHTALYWYRQSLGQGLEFLIYFQGNSAPDKSGLPSDRFSAERTGGSVSTLTIQRTQQEDSAVYLCASTLIGATYEQYFGPGTRLTVT.

The gene calls are TRBV6-5 and TRBJ2-7; a possible D gene is TRBD1 (6 bases). Trimming removed 7 bases from V and 2 bases from J, with 12 bases in between. Germline V gene lookup returns CDR1 MNHEY and CDR2 SVGAGI. This CDR3 has 13 amino acids. CDR3 loop: CASTRQETYEQYF. The DNA of the CDR3 is TGTGCCAGCACCCGACAGGAGACCTACGAGCAGTACTTC.

The rearrangement joins TRBV28 to TRBJ1-6; unclear D gene. Germline V gene lookup returns CDR1 MDHEN and CDR2 SYDVKM. The ends were cut back, 3 bases at V and 7 bases at J, with 13 bases in the middle. This CDR3 comprises 15 residues. The CDR3 sequence is CASSLPEAQNSPLHF. The CDR3 DNA is TGTGCCAGCAGTTTGCCTGAGGCCCAAAATTCACCCCTCCACTTT.